The 32 T cell receptor beta chains given below trace back to one sample, sequenced in a study of control samples from healthy donors and cancer patients. Measured with immunoSEQ multiplex PCR; TCRdb has only the in-frame clones, and not every one. This table has approximately 170,000 clones, 92% appearing once. The specimen was blood. These receptors originate from a woman in her twenties or thirties in good health.

The chain links TRBV5-1 to TRBJ2-5; D is undetermined. The CDR3 has 13 residues. The germline V gene has CDR1 SGHRS and CDR2 YFSETQ. Trimming removed 4 bases from V and 0 bases from J, with 7 bases in between. In DNA, the CDR3 is TGCGCCAGCAGCCCGACCCACCAAGAGACCCAGTACTTC. Residues: CASSPTHQETQYF.

The gene calls are TRBV24-1 and TRBJ1-1, with D possibly TRBD1 on 5 matching bases. The CDR3 runs to 13 residues. V was clipped by 3 bases and J by 7 bases, with 11 bases between them. Germline V gene lookup returns CDR1 KGHDR and CDR2 SFDVKD. The CDR3 spells CATSDTGRYEAFF. The CDR3 DNA sequence: TGTGCCACCAGTGATACAGGACGGTATGAAGCTTTCTTT.

This clone was seen just once. The chain uses TRBV5-1 and TRBJ2-1; 8 bases map to TRBD2. The CDR3 loop spans 16 amino acids. Germline V gives CDR1 SGHRS, CDR2 YFSETQ. Trimming cost V 0 bases and J 2 bases; bases outside gene matches: 4. The CDR3 is CASSLGTSQAYNEQFF. CDR3 sequence (DNA): TGCGCCAGCAGCTTGGGGACTAGCCAGGCCTACAATGAGCAGTTCTTC.

V and J are TRBV5-1 and TRBJ2-1; D gene unclear. The V end lost 0 bases, the J end lost 3 bases, and 13 bases lay between the germline ends. CDR3 length: 16 residues. Germline CDR1 reads SGHRS; CDR2 reads YFSETQ. Here the CDR3 reads CASSLAGAEFYNEQFF. The DNA for the CDR3 is TGCGCCAGCAGCTTGGCCGGCGCAGAGTTCTACAATGAGCAGTTCTTC.

The rearrangement joins TRBV7-9 to TRBJ2-7; D gene unclear. The V gene's germline CDR1 is SEHNR and CDR2 FQNEAQ (reference sequence). The CDR3 contains 14 residues. The germline V and J ends were trimmed by 1 base and 9 bases, with 16 bases remaining between them. CDR3 DNA: TGTGCCAGCAGCTTAGGGGTACCGTTCTTCGGGCAGTACTTC. Amino acids: CASSLGVPFFGQYF.

The V and J genes are TRBV4-2 and TRBJ1-2, with D possibly being TRBD1 (5 bases). This CDR3 spans 13 amino acids. The ends were cut back, 3 bases at V and 3 bases at J, with 8 bases in the middle. The germline gives CDR1 LGHNA, CDR2 YNFKEQ. The CDR3 coding sequence is TGTGCCAGCAGCCACGGAGGGGACTATGGCTACACCTTC. Translation: CASSHGGDYGYTF.

V gene TRBV28 combines with J gene TRBJ1-1; D not resolved. Germline V lookup: CDR1 MDHEN, CDR2 SYDVKM. CDR3 length equals 13 residues. The germline V and J ends were trimmed by 2 bases and 1 base, with 5 bases remaining between them. The DNA for the CDR3 is TGTGCCAGCAGTTTAGGCCGGAACACTGAAGCTTTCTTT. It encodes CASSLGRNTEAFF.

The V and J genes are TRBV11-2 and TRBJ2-1; D gene ambiguous. V was trimmed by 2 bases and J by 0 bases, leaving 11 bases between them. Germline loops: CDR1 SGHAT, CDR2 FQNNGV. This CDR3 has 16 amino acids. The CDR3 loop is CASSLIGTHSYNEQFF. CDR3 coding DNA: TGTGCCAGCAGCTTAATCGGAACTCACTCCTACAATGAGCAGTTCTTC.

The J gene is TRBJ1-2, the V gene TRBV12-3 or TRBV12-4; D is uncertain. V was trimmed by 6 bases and J by 7 bases, leaving 12 bases between them. This CDR3 has 12 residues. The CDR3 sequence is CASRIAEGGYTF. The CDR3 DNA follows: TGTGCCAGCAGGATAGCAGAGGGTGGCTACACCTTC.

This clone was counted once. V usage is TRBV28 and J usage is TRBJ1-2; 7 bases agree with TRBD1. The V gene's germline CDR1 is MDHEN and CDR2 SYDVKM. CDR3 size: 12 residues. Losses at the gene ends were 7 bases for V and 7 bases for J; bases not matched to a gene: 6. CDR3 residues: CASKRQGSGYTF. The CDR3 region has the DNA TGTGCCAGCAAACGACAGGGTAGTGGCTACACCTTC.

V usage is TRBV4-1 and J usage is TRBJ2-7; a weak D match, TRBD2 (5 bases). The CDR3 is 14 residues long. In germline, CDR1 is MGHRA, CDR2 YSYEKL. V was cut by 2 bases and J by 3 bases, with 11 bases left in between. CDR3 DNA: TGCGCCAGCAGCCAAAGCCAACTAGTCTACGAGCAGTACTTC. It is translated as CASSQSQLVYEQYF.

This chain uses TRBV11-2 with TRBJ2-7, with 7 bases identical to TRBD2. The CDR3 is 13 amino acids. Germline V gene data show CDR1 as SGHAT and CDR2 as FQNNGV. Germline trimming cut 3 bases from V and 6 bases from J; bases unmatched to any gene: 5. The CDR3 DNA is TGTGCCAGCAGCTTTGAGACTAGCCGCGAGCAGTACTTC. Residues: CASSFETSREQYF.

This clone is a singleton in its sample. The rearrangement uses TRBV2 and TRBJ2-4, with D perhaps TRBD1 or TRBD2 (6 bases each). Trimming stripped 4 bases from V and 6 bases from J, with 13 bases between. Germline lookup yields CDR1 SNHLY and CDR2 FYNNEI. CDR3 length: 14 residues. For the CDR3, the DNA is TGTGCCAGCAGTGTATGGGGGGCTAGAAACATTCAGTACTTC. Its translation is CASSVWGARNIQYF.

V is TRBV7-9 and J is TRBJ2-3, with 10 nucleotides matching TRBD2. The CDR3 sequence is 15 residues long. Germline V gives CDR1 SEHNR, CDR2 FQNEAQ (reference sequence). V lost 5 bases, J lost 7 bases, and 9 bases stayed unmatched. In DNA form, the CDR3 reads TGTGCCAGCAGCGCCGGGACTAGCGAATCAAATACGCAGTATTTT. Protein: CASSAGTSESNTQYF.

In its sample, this clone was seen once. V usage is TRBV19 and J usage is TRBJ2-6; TRBD1 matches 9 bases. J gave up 2 bases and V 7 bases, and 6 bases lay outside the gene matches. Germline CDR1 is LNHDA and CDR2 is SQIVND (reference sequence). There are 16 residues in the CDR3. The CDR3 sequence is CASTLQGAPGANVLTF. CDR3 bases: TGTGCCAGTACTCTACAGGGGGCGCCTGGGGCCAACGTCCTGACTTTC.

This chain links TRBV6-6 with TRBJ1-2, with D uncertain. Germline CDR1 is MNHNY and CDR2 is SVGAGI (reference sequence). The CDR3 totals 14 residues. The ends were cut back, 6 bases at V and 3 bases at J, with 14 bases in the middle. The DNA for the CDR3 is TGTGCCAGCAGAGACCCTCGGGCGGACTATGGCTACACCTTC. Residues: CASRDPRADYGYTF.

The chain combines TRBV4-1 with TRBJ2-5; 8 nucleotides line up with TRBD2. In germline, CDR1 is MGHRA, CDR2 YSYEKL. The CDR3 length is 17 residues. J was trimmed by 5 bases and V by 0 bases; bases with no gene match: 11. CDR3 in amino acids: CASSQEPPGGTQETQYF. The CDR3 DNA reads TGCGCCAGCAGCCAAGAGCCGCCGGGGGGGACTCAGGAGACCCAGTACTTC.

This chain uses TRBV3-1 (or the pseudogene TRBV3-2) with TRBJ2-3; 10 bases match TRBD2. CDR3 length equals 16 residues. Germline lookup yields CDR1 LGHDT and CDR2 YNNKEL (reference sequence). The V gene end was trimmed by 5 bases and the J gene end by 0 bases; junction bases not matched to a gene: 5. CDR3 nucleotides: TGTGCCAGCAGCTTAGCGGGAGGTACTAGCACAGATACGCAGTATTTT. It codes for CASSLAGGTSTDTQYF.

The genes are TRBV5-1 and TRBJ2-7; D remains unclear. CDR1 and CDR2 from the germline V gene are SGHRS and YFSETQ. The CDR3 runs 13 residues. Trimming removed 4 bases at V and 3 bases at J, with 11 bases between. The CDR3 coding sequence is TGCGCCAGCAGCCTCCCGGCAGGCTACGAGCAGTACTTC. Translated, it gives CASSLPAGYEQYF.

This clone was seen once. The gene calls are TRBV6-5 and TRBJ1-6; the D is unclear. Trimming left V 7 bases short and J 0 bases short, with 10 bases between. The CDR3 totals 15 residues. Germline values: CDR1 MNHEY, CDR2 SVGAGI. Here the CDR3 DNA reads TGTGCCAGCACCCCAACGGGCTCCTATAATTCACCCCTCCACTTT. Translating it yields CASTPTGSYNSPLHF.

V is TRBV4-3 and J is TRBJ1-1; D is undetermined. V was cut by 0 bases and J by 4 bases, with 12 bases left in between. The germline V gene has CDR1 LGHNA and CDR2 YSLEER. The CDR3 contains 15 residues. The CDR3 DNA reads TGCGCCAGCAGCCAAGATTACGGGCGTCGCACTGAAGCTTTCTTT. Translation: CASSQDYGRRTEAFF.

The gene calls are TRBV18 and TRBJ1-1; maybe TRBD1 (5 bases). Germline lookup yields CDR1 KGHSH and CDR2 LQKENI. The CDR3 is 13 residues long. Trimming removed 2 bases from V and 4 bases from J, with 8 bases in between. The CDR3 spells CASSPATATEAFF. CDR3 coding DNA: TGTGCCAGCTCACCAGCGACAGCCACTGAAGCTTTCTTT. The variable domain in full, with the rest retrieved from reference TRBV18 and TRBJ1-1, is NAGVMQNPRHLVRRRGQEARLRCSPMKGHSHVYWYRQLPEEGLKFMVYLQKENIIDESGMPKERFSAEFPKEGPSILRIQQVVRGDSAAYFCASSPATATEAFFGQGTRLTVV.

This sequence joins TRBV9 and TRBJ2-3; 16 bases align to TRBD2. CDR1 and CDR2 (germline): SGDLS, YYNGEE. This CDR3 comprises 21 residues. Trimming removed 3 bases from V and 0 bases from J; junction bases left unmatched: 13. The CDR3 spells CASSARPGLAGGLTSTDTQYF. CDR3 in DNA: TGTGCCAGCAGCGCCCGACCGGGACTAGCGGGAGGGCTTACTAGCACAGATACGCAGTATTTT.

The chain combines TRBV7-9 with TRBJ1-1, with 7 bases aligning to TRBD1. V lost 5 bases, J lost 0 bases, and 3 bases stayed unmatched. The CDR3 extends over 14 amino acids. Germline V lookup: CDR1 SEHNR, CDR2 FQNEAQ (reference sequence). The CDR3 sequence: CASSRGQMNTEAFF. CDR3 coding DNA: TGTGCCAGCAGCAGGGGACAGATGAACACTGAAGCTTTCTTT.

This chain connects TRBV7-2 to TRBJ2-2, with D possibly being TRBD2 (6 bases). The V end lost 2 bases, the J end lost 5 bases, and 12 bases lay between the germline ends. This CDR3 has 15 amino acids. Germline loops: CDR1 SGHTA, CDR2 FQGNSA. This chain's CDR3 is CASSLKAGGTGELFF. The CDR3 DNA reads TGTGCCAGCAGCTTAAAAGCGGGCGGGACCGGGGAGCTGTTTTTT.

The chain has TRBV6-1 and TRBJ2-7; 8 positions agree with TRBD1. V shed 2 bases, J shed 5 bases, and the junction held 8 bases outside the gene matches. From germline, CDR1 is MNHNS and CDR2 SASEGT. The CDR3 is 15 amino acids. The CDR3 bases are TGTGCCAGCAGTGAAACCCTGGACAGGGTCCACGAGCAGTACTTC. Protein product: CASSETLDRVHEQYF.

The V and J genes are TRBV27 and TRBJ2-1; tentatively, D is TRBD2 (6 bases). CDR3 length equals 15 residues. Germline assignment: CDR1 MNHEY and CDR2 SMNVEV (reference sequence). V was pared by 5 bases and J by 2 bases, with 13 bases between. This CDR3 reads CASSVGGGPYNEQFF. CDR3 in DNA: TGTGCCAGCAGTGTCGGCGGAGGGCCCTACAATGAGCAGTTCTTC.

The chain has TRBV28 and TRBJ2-7, with unresolved D. Deletions cut 4 bases from V and 3 bases from J, with 13 bases between. The CDR3 is 14 amino acids. The V gene's germline CDR1 is MDHEN and CDR2 SYDVKM. The CDR3 protein is CASSWQARVYEQYF. CDR3 nucleotide sequence: TGTGCCAGCAGTTGGCAGGCCCGGGTCTACGAGCAGTACTTC.

This clone appeared a single time. CDR3 in amino acids: CASSQQGSSGNTIYF. CDR3 DNA: TGTGCCAGCAGTCAGCAGGGGAGCTCTGGAAACACCATATATTTT. The chain joins TRBV7-8 to TRBJ1-3; D possibly corresponds to TRBD1 (6 bases). The CDR3 runs to 15 residues. CDR1 is SGHVS and CDR2 is FQNEAQ in the germline V gene. Trimming removed 6 bases from V and 0 bases from J, with 12 bases in between. The whole variable domain, remainder taken from reference TRBV7-8 and TRBJ1-3, is GAGVSQSPRYKVAKRGQDVALRCDPISGHVSLFWYQQALGQGPEFLTYFQNEAQLDKSGLPSDRFFAERPEGSVSTLKIQRTQQEDSAVYLCASSQQGSSGNTIYFGEGSWLTVV.

The chain employs TRBV6-4 and TRBJ1-5; no reliable D call. CDR3 length: 17 amino acids. V was trimmed by 7 bases and J by 4 bases, leaving 23 bases between them. The germline gives CDR1 MRHNA, CDR2 SNTAGT. The CDR3 region is CASTNRTKSGANQPQHF. The CDR3 DNA sequence: TGTGCCAGCACCAATAGGACGAAATCCGGTGCGAATCAGCCCCAGCATTTT.

The chain is built from TRBV4-1 and TRBJ1-1; TRBD1 agrees at 8 bases. The CDR3 spans 20 residues. Germline V gene lookup returns CDR1 MGHRA and CDR2 YSYEKL. V lost 4 bases, J lost 4 bases, and 23 bases stayed unmatched. In nucleotides, the CDR3 is TGCGCCAGCAGCCGATTCATCGGGACAGGACAAAACAGTTGGAGCACTGAAGCTTTCTTT. Translating it yields CASSRFIGTGQNSWSTEAFF.

The genes are TRBV30 and TRBJ2-1, with TRBD1 as a possible D gene (6 bases). The CDR3 runs to 15 residues. The V end was cut by 1 base, the J end by 4 bases, with 14 bases between. The germline CDR1 and CDR2 sequences are GTSNPN and SVGIG (reference sequence). In DNA, the CDR3 is TGTGCCTGGAGTGCCGGGGCAGGGGCATACAATGAGCAGTTCTTC. Translation: CAWSAGAGAYNEQFF.